These 28 T cell receptor beta chains were all obtained from the same sample, sequenced in a study of blood T cell repertoires in COVID-19. Sequencing was performed with immunoSEQ multiplex PCR; in TCRdb, only in-frame clones are kept and a portion is missing. The sample includes about 280,000 clones, about 90% of them seen just once. Material: PBMCs or T cells enriched from blood (not recorded which). These receptors were obtained from a woman in her sixties who had recovered from COVID-19.

With regard to this clone: Other DNA sequences within the sample encode an identical CDR3. V gene TRBV30 combines with J gene TRBJ2-5, with 7 nucleotides matching TRBD1. The CDR3 runs 12 residues. Germline lookup yields CDR1 GTSNPN and CDR2 SVGIG (reference sequence). After removal of 3 bases from V and 2 bases from J, the junction contained 0 bases not matched to a gene. The CDR3 DNA is TGTGCCTGGAGCAGGGGGCAAGAGACCCAGTACTTC. Protein sequence: CAWSRGQETQYF. Drawing the rest from reference TRBV30 and TRBJ2-5, the complete variable domain is SQTIHQWPATLVQPVGSPLSLECTVEGTSNPNLYWYRQAAGRGLQLLFYSVGIGQISSEVPQNLSASRPQDRQFILSSKKLLLSDSGFYLCAWSRGQETQYFGPGTRLLVL.

The chain has TRBV19 and TRBJ2-1; 9 bases are shared with TRBD2. The CDR3 consists of 19 residues. Trimming took 2 bases from V and 4 from J; bases not matched to a gene: 15. Germline V gene lookup returns CDR1 LNHDA and CDR2 SQIVND (reference sequence). The CDR3 DNA follows: TGTGCCAGTAGTATATCCCCACTGGGTACTAGCGGGCCTTACAATGAGCAGTTCTTC. This sequence encodes CASSISPLGTSGPYNEQFF.

The J gene is TRBJ1-1, the V gene TRBV6-5; tentative D call: TRBD1 (5 bases). Trimming pared 0 bases from V and 4 bases from J, leaving 9 bases between. In germline, CDR1 is MNHEY, CDR2 SVGAGI. This CDR3 region has 14 residues. CDR3 in DNA: TGTGCCAGCAGTTACTCGAGGAGGGGCACTGAAGCTTTCTTT. The encoded protein is CASSYSRRGTEAFF.

The chain joins TRBV2 to TRBJ1-2; D remains ambiguous. V lost 3 bases to trimming and J lost 7 bases, with 9 bases between them. Germline lookup yields CDR1 SNHLY and CDR2 FYNNEI. CDR3 length equals 12 residues. Written as DNA, the CDR3 is TGTGCCAGCAGTGAGGGCTTTGGTGGCTACACCTTC. It translates to CASSEGFGGYTF.

CDR3 protein: CAWSPGVGTEAFF. The CDR3 DNA reads TGTGCCTGGAGCCCGGGGGTGGGGACTGAAGCTTTCTTT. The V gene is TRBV30, the J gene TRBJ1-1, with D maybe TRBD1 (5 bases). The length of the CDR3 is 13 residues. The germline CDR1 and CDR2 sequences are GTSNPN and SVGIG (reference sequence). The germline V and J ends were trimmed by 3 bases and 5 bases, with 13 bases remaining between them.

The chain is built from TRBV18 and TRBJ1-1, with D hard to call. CDR1 is KGHSH, CDR2 LQKENI, per germline. The germline V and J ends were trimmed by 0 bases and 4 bases, with 12 bases remaining between them. The CDR3 is made up of 15 amino acids. In nucleotides, the CDR3 is TGTGCCAGCTCACCACCGGTGGCGCGGGGCACTGAAGCTTTCTTT. Its protein is CASSPPVARGTEAFF.

This chain joins TRBV30 and TRBJ2-2; TRBD1 is a possible D gene (6 bases). V shed 0 bases and J shed 3 bases, with 8 bases lying between them. The germline V gene has CDR1 GTSNPN and CDR2 SVGIG (reference sequence). This CDR3 spans 14 amino acids. The CDR3 protein is CAWSVPGDTGELFF. The CDR3 DNA is TGTGCCTGGAGTGTACCAGGGGACACCGGGGAGCTGTTTTTT.

The J gene is TRBJ2-3, the V gene TRBV18; 8 nucleotides align to TRBD1. J gave up 4 bases and V 3 bases, and 6 bases lay outside the gene matches. Germline V gives CDR1 KGHSH, CDR2 LQKENI. This CDR3 is 15 amino acids long. The CDR3 here is CASSPSGQGSDTQYF. DNA for the CDR3: TGTGCCAGCTCACCTTCCGGACAGGGCTCAGATACGCAGTATTTT. The variable domain in full, completed from reference TRBV18 and TRBJ2-3, reads NAGVMQNPRHLVRRRGQEARLRCSPMKGHSHVYWYRQLPEEGLKFMVYLQKENIIDESGMPKERFSAEFPKEGPSILRIQQVVRGDSAAYFCASSPSGQGSDTQYFGPGTRLTVL.

The chain links TRBV19 to TRBJ1-3, with D maybe TRBD1 (6 bases). V was clipped by 5 bases and J by 3 bases, with 11 bases between them. The CDR3 has 14 residues. From germline, CDR1 is LNHDA and CDR2 SQIVND (reference sequence). The CDR3 DNA reads TGTGCCAGTAGTCCCCAGGGGAATGGAAACACCATATATTTT. It encodes CASSPQGNGNTIYF. Looking up the rest from reference TRBV19 and TRBJ1-3 gives the full variable domain: DGGITQSPKYLFRKEGQNVTLSCEQNLNHDAMYWYRQDPGQGLRLIYYSQIVNDFQKGDIAEGYSVSREKKESFPLTVTSAQKNPTAFYLCASSPQGNGNTIYFGEGSWLTVV.

V and J are TRBV30 and TRBJ1-1; possible D gene TRBD1, 5 bases. Trimming left V 2 bases short and J 11 bases short, with 15 bases between. Germline V gene data show CDR1 as GTSNPN and CDR2 as SVGIG (reference sequence). The CDR3 is made up of 12 amino acids. CDR3 sequence reads: CAWSNPGAGAFF. The CDR3 nucleotides read TGTGCCTGGAGTAATCCCGGGGCGGGGGCTTTCTTT.

The CDR3 sequence is CASKPSGSSDEQFF. The CDR3 DNA reads TGCGCCAGCAAACCTAGCGGGAGTTCGGATGAGCAGTTCTTC. J is TRBJ2-1 and V is TRBV10-1, with 10 positions matching TRBD2. Germline trimming cut 7 bases from V and 8 bases from J; bases unmatched to any gene: 8. The CDR3 runs 14 residues. Looked up from germline, CDR1 is WNHNN and CDR2 is SYGVQD (reference sequence).

The chain recombines TRBV5-5 with TRBJ1-5; the D is unclear. V gave up 4 bases and J gave up 0 bases, with 5 bases separating them. This CDR3 is 13 amino acids long. CDR1 and CDR2 from the germline V gene are SGHKS and YYEKEE (reference sequence). Here the CDR3 reads CASSVHSNQPQHF. Here the CDR3 DNA reads TGTGCCAGCAGCGTCCATAGCAATCAGCCCCAGCATTTT. Full variable domain (missing parts from reference TRBV5-5 and TRBJ1-5): DAGVTQSPTHLIKTRGQQVTLRCSPISGHKSVSWYQQVLGQGPQFIFQYYEKEERGRGNFPDRFSARQFPNYSSELNVNALLLGDSALYLCASSVHSNQPQHFGDGTRLSIL.

J is TRBJ1-2 and V is TRBV4-1, with D possibly TRBD1 on 5 matching bases. Germline CDR1 MGHRA, CDR2 YSYEKL. Between the trimmed V and J ends, which lost 0 bases and 1 base, there was a span of 9 bases. This CDR3 spans 15 amino acids. CDR3 coding DNA: TGCGCCAGCAGCCAAGATTTAGACAGTAACTATGGCTACACCTTC. Its translation: CASSQDLDSNYGYTF.

The chain couples TRBV1 to TRBJ2-3; the D call in the table, TRBD2, was not verified against the DNA. TRBV1 is reported as a pseudogene. The CDR3 is 14 amino acids. The CDR3 spells CTSRSLAVADTQYF. The CDR3 DNA reads as TGCACCAGCAGATCACTAGCGGTCGCAGATACGCAGTATTTT.

The chain has TRBV9 and TRBJ1-2; possible D gene TRBD1, 6 bases. The ends were cut back, 3 bases at V and 7 bases at J, with 13 bases in the middle. CDR3 length equals 13 residues. The germline gives CDR1 SGDLS, CDR2 YYNGEE. The chain's CDR3 is CASSGLMGAGYTF. The CDR3 DNA reads TGTGCCAGCAGCGGACTGATGGGGGCTGGCTACACCTTC.

This chain joins TRBV5-4 and TRBJ1-6; perhaps TRBD1 as D (5 bases). Looked up from germline, CDR1 is SGHNT and CDR2 is YYREEE (reference sequence). V lost 5 bases and J lost 9, with 24 bases in between. The CDR3 runs to 17 residues. The CDR3 DNA sequence: TGTGCCAGCAGTCCCCGGGGGGGTACGGGGGATAGTTCACCCCTCCACTTT. Residues: CASSPRGGTGDSSPLHF.

This sequence joins TRBV18 and TRBJ2-6, with 8 bases that match TRBD1. After removal of 5 bases from V and 4 bases from J, the junction contained 10 bases not matched to a gene. This CDR3 is 17 amino acids long. Looked up from germline, CDR1 is KGHSH and CDR2 is LQKENI. The chain's CDR3 is CASSANQGAAGANVLTF. CDR3 sequence (DNA): TGTGCCAGCTCAGCAAACCAGGGGGCGGCCGGGGCCAACGTCCTGACTTTC.

The gene calls are TRBV7-9 and TRBJ1-1; the D is unclear. The germline V gene has CDR1 SEHNR and CDR2 FQNEAQ (reference sequence). V lost 8 bases, J lost 1 base, and 11 bases lay in between. The CDR3 has 13 residues. The CDR3 coding sequence is TGTGCCAGCCGGAGGGCGGAGAACACTGAAGCTTTCTTT. Its translation: CASRRAENTEAFF.

The chain couples TRBV11-2 to TRBJ2-3; TRBD1 matches 10 bases. V lost 6 bases to trimming and J lost 4 bases; unmatched junction nucleotides: 7. The CDR3 runs to 15 residues. Germline CDR1 SGHAT, CDR2 FQNNGV. Here the CDR3 reads CASRYRDRGADTQYF. Written as DNA, the CDR3 is TGTGCCAGCAGATACCGGGACAGGGGCGCAGATACGCAGTATTTT.

This chain uses TRBV19 with TRBJ1-5; TRBD1 aligns across 9 bases. Germline V gene lookup returns CDR1 LNHDA and CDR2 SQIVND (reference sequence). V gave up 3 bases and J gave up 6 bases; unmatched junction bases: 6. The CDR3 runs to 15 residues. CDR3 bases: TGTGCCAGTAGTATTGATGGACAGGGGTTTCAGCCCCAGCATTTT. It codes for CASSIDGQGFQPQHF.

The chain couples TRBV5-1 to TRBJ1-5; D is undetermined. Germline V gives CDR1 SGHRS, CDR2 YFSETQ. V lost 0 bases, J lost 2 bases, and 9 bases lay in between. The CDR3 totals 15 residues. This CDR3 reads CASSLEPGGNQPQHF. The CDR3, as DNA: TGCGCCAGCAGCTTGGAACCAGGTGGCAATCAGCCCCAGCATTTT.

This clone was counted once. The chain employs TRBV5-1 and TRBJ2-5; D is perhaps TRBD1 (6 bases). This CDR3 is built from 14 residues. Trimming removed 4 bases at V and 4 bases at J, with 14 bases between. Germline V gene lookup returns CDR1 SGHRS and CDR2 YFSETQ. This CDR3 reads CASSRGQEGETQYF. The CDR3, as DNA: TGCGCCAGCAGCAGGGGACAAGAGGGAGAGACCCAGTACTTC. The full variable domain, completed using reference TRBV5-1 and TRBJ2-5, is KAGVTQTPRYLIKTRGQQVTLSCSPISGHRSVSWYQQTPGQGLQFLFEYFSETQRNKGNFPGRFSGRQFSNSRSEMNVSTLELGDSALYLCASSRGQEGETQYFGPGTRLLVL.

The rearrangement uses TRBV6-5 and TRBJ2-4, with D possibly TRBD1 on 5 matching bases. CDR3 size: 15 residues. Per the germline V gene, CDR1 is MNHEY and CDR2 is SVGAGI. The V and J ends lost 5 bases and 9 bases respectively, with 20 bases between them. CDR3 sequence: CASSQTQDQPSIQYF. The CDR3 DNA reads as TGTGCCAGCAGTCAAACACAGGATCAGCCCAGCATTCAGTACTTC.

This chain joins TRBV29-1 and TRBJ1-1; D may be TRBD1 (5 bases). V lost 7 bases, J lost 1 base, and 13 bases lay in between. Germline V gives CDR1 SQVTM, CDR2 ANQGSEA. CDR3 length equals 13 residues. The CDR3 is CSGRIQENTEAFF. As DNA, the CDR3 is TGCAGCGGGCGAATACAGGAGAACACTGAAGCTTTCTTT.

The chain links TRBV10-3 to TRBJ1-5; D ambiguous. CDR1 and CDR2 (germline): ENHRY, SYGVKD. V was pared by 5 bases and J by 6 bases, with 8 bases between. This CDR3 has 12 residues. CDR3 DNA: TGTGCCATCAGTAAGGCGGGTCAGCCCCAGCATTTT. Encoded protein: CAISKAGQPQHF.

V usage is TRBV30 and J usage is TRBJ1-3; D not resolved. Germline lookup yields CDR1 GTSNPN and CDR2 SVGIG (reference sequence). Between the trimmed V and J ends, which lost 3 bases and 4 bases, there was a span of 7 bases. The CDR3 spans 12 residues. CDR3 DNA sequence: TGTGCCTGGAGCCGCGAGGGAAACACCATATATTTT. Amino acid sequence: CAWSREGNTIYF.

V is TRBV29-1 and J is TRBJ2-2; D perhaps matches TRBD1 (5 bases). Germline CDR1 and CDR2: SQVTM and ANQGSEA. V lost 4 bases to trimming and J lost 8 bases, with 17 bases between them. The CDR3 spans 14 residues. In nucleotides, the CDR3 is TGCAGCGTTGGCAGGACAAGGGTGAGTGGGGAGCTGTTTTTT. It is translated as CSVGRTRVSGELFF.

The chain joins TRBV9 to TRBJ1-2; D not certain. The V gene's germline CDR1 is SGDLS and CDR2 YYNGEE. CDR3 size: 14 residues. V dropped 4 bases and J dropped 8 bases, with 18 bases sitting between them. The CDR3 protein is CASSNAGPGGGYTF. DNA for the CDR3: TGTGCCAGCAGCAACGCCGGGCCCGGAGGGGGCTACACCTTC.